This T cell receptor beta chain came from a study of neoadjuvant anti-PD-1 for oral cavity cancer. In the study overall: Non-progressing patients received a fourth nivolumab dose near day 43, then surgery on days 50-56.

Time point specified: after neoadjuvant nivolumab, at surgical resection. Cohort: HPV-negative, locally advanced oral cavity squamous cell carcinoma patients. Germline CDR1 is MNHEY and CDR2 is SVGAGI. The CDR3 is 13 residues long. V was trimmed by 0 bases and J by 6 bases, leaving 8 bases between them. In this sample, this clone turned up a few times. Some clones are missing from TCRdb's copy, which holds only in-frame ones; the method was immunoSEQ multiplex PCR. In the table there are fewer than 11,000 clones, roughly 61% of which are singletons. The chain has TRBV6-5 and TRBJ2-5; TRBD2 might be the D (6 bases). The receptor was isolated from a person aged 40-85 years with oral cavity squamous cell carcinoma. The starting material was tumor tissue, obtained after nivolumab (anti-PD-1) treatment. CDR3 in DNA: TGTGCCAGCAGTTACTCCGGAGGGAAGACCCAGTACTTC. Encoded protein: CASSYSGGKTQYF.